This T cell receptor (beta chain) was sequenced during a study of memory CD4+ T cells and cytomegalovirus serostatus. Germline-derived CDR1 and CDR2 are LNHDA and SQIVND (reference sequence). V lost 1 base to trimming and J lost 0 bases, with 6 bases between them. The CDR3 totals 15 residues. Single viable CD3+CD4+CD8-CD45RO+ cells were sorted as the memory CD4+ T cells. Only in-frame clones appear in the TCRdb table, and some are missing; sequencing was by immunoSEQ multiplex PCR. Of 45,000 to 50,000 clones in the sample, around four fifths were seen once. Study-wide points: A US-trained random forest predicted CMV serostatus with median AUC roughly 0.9. Of about 150 reported CMV TCRbeta sequences, some 70 were found in memory CD4+ repertoires.

Turning to this clone: Antigen specificity is unknown.

The source is an adult in good health and CMV-seronegative. The chain recombines TRBV19 with TRBJ1-4; no firm D call. Sample: memory CD4+ T cells from blood. The CDR3 protein is CASSIGLSTNEKLFF. CDR3 nucleotides: TGTGCCAGTAGTATAGGGCTGTCAACTAATGAAAAACTGTTTTTT.